A single sample gave rise to the 32 T cell receptor beta chains below, sequenced in a study of T cell responses to AZD1222 COVID-19 vaccine. The table came from immunoSEQ multiplex PCR; TCRdb's copy has only in-frame clones and leaves some out. The sample holds 100,000 to 150,000 clones, over 75% seen once. The sequencing here drew on peripheral blood, taken on day 0 of AZD1222 vaccination. The receptors were sampled from an adult in good health.

The chain links TRBV1 to TRBJ1-5. TRBV1 is a pseudogene. The CDR3 length is 13 residues. CDR3 coding DNA: TGCACCAGCAGCCAAGGCGGGGGTCAGCCCCAGCATTTT. Translation gives CTSSQGGGQPQHF.

In DNA form, the CDR3 reads TGTGCCAGTAGTATAGGACGGACAGGGATGAAGGAAAAACTGTTTTTT. It encodes CASSIGRTGMKEKLFF. This chain uses TRBV19 with TRBJ1-4; 8 bases match TRBD1. The junction had 9 bases not matched to a gene; V was cut back by 1 base and J by 8 bases. Germline V gene lookup returns CDR1 LNHDA and CDR2 SQIVND (reference sequence). CDR3 length: 16 amino acids.

With respect to this clone: Relative to the germline gene, one junction end is altered; a read error may explain this. The chain links TRBV5-6 to TRBJ2-1, with TRBD1 matching over 7 bases. This CDR3 comprises 11 residues. Germline V CDR1 and CDR2: SGHDT, YYEEEE. CDR3 bases: TGTGCCAGCAGCTTGGGACAGGGAGTCATCTTC. It codes for CASSLGQGVIF.

The chain couples TRBV6-2 or TRBV6-3 to TRBJ1-2; D is undetermined. CDR1 is MNHEY, CDR2 SVGEGT, per germline. CDR3 length: 13 amino acids. V dropped 0 bases and J dropped 8 bases, with 10 bases sitting between them. The CDR3 DNA reads TGTGCCAGCAGTTACTCACCCCCCCACGGCTACACCTTC. Its translation is CASSYSPPHGYTF.

The V gene is TRBV11-3, the J gene TRBJ1-1; 7 nucleotides line up with TRBD1. The CDR3 length is 13 residues. In germline, CDR1 is SGHNT, CDR2 YENEEA. V was clipped by 3 bases and J by 5 bases; unmatched bases: 3. The CDR3 loop reads CASSFTGVTEAFF. The CDR3 nucleotides read TGTGCCAGCAGCTTCACAGGGGTTACTGAAGCTTTCTTT. Together with reference TRBV11-3 and TRBJ1-1, the CDR3 gives the full variable domain: EAGVVQSPRYKIIEKKQPVAFWCNPISGHNTLYWYLQNLGQGPELLIRYENEEAVDDSQLPKDRFSAERLKGVDSTLKIQPAELGDSAVYLCASSFTGVTEAFFGQGTRLTVV.

J is TRBJ1-5 and V is TRBV28, with D possibly matching TRBD1 (6 bases). The CDR3 runs to 13 residues. The V end was cut by 9 bases, the J end by 10 bases, with 19 bases between. Per germline, CDR1 MDHEN and CDR2 SYDVKM. The CDR3 here is CASFRDTNSPQHF. In DNA form, the CDR3 reads TGTGCCAGTTTCCGGGACACAAACTCCCCCCAGCATTTT.

The chain combines TRBV6-5 with TRBJ2-2; D is perhaps TRBD2 (6 bases). Trimming took 7 bases from V and 5 from J, leaving 11 bases between them. Looked up from germline, CDR1 is MNHEY and CDR2 is SVGAGI. This CDR3 comprises 13 residues. CDR3 sequence reads: CASTKGTTGELFF. The CDR3, as DNA: TGTGCCAGCACAAAAGGGACTACCGGGGAGCTGTTTTTT.

The genes are TRBV5-1 and TRBJ1-2; TRBD1 is a possible D gene (6 bases). The germline V gene encodes CDR1 SGHRS and CDR2 YFSETQ. Trimming took 4 bases from V and 3 from J, leaving 13 bases between them. The CDR3 has 14 residues. The CDR3 spells CASSPGEGDYGYTF. The CDR3 DNA follows: TGCGCCAGCAGCCCCGGTGAGGGGGACTATGGCTACACCTTC.

This clone came up once. The rearrangement uses TRBV7-8 and TRBJ2-3; TRBD2 matches 8 bases. Germline V lookup: CDR1 SGHVS, CDR2 FQNEAQ. This CDR3 is built from 14 residues. Trimming at V came to 5 bases and at J to 4 bases, leaving 5 bases not matched to a gene. This CDR3 is CASSPSGRPDTQYF. DNA for the CDR3: TGTGCCAGCAGCCCCAGCGGGAGACCAGATACGCAGTATTTT.

The chain recombines TRBV6-1 with TRBJ1-4; D is unclear. CDR3 size: 17 residues. Germline CDR1 is MNHNS and CDR2 is SASEGT. V shed 4 bases and J shed 0 bases, with 15 bases lying between them. The DNA for the CDR3 is TGTGCCAGCAGTGTAAGGACGGCAGTCGCAACTAATGAAAAACTGTTTTTT. Protein product: CASSVRTAVATNEKLFF.

The V and J genes are TRBV19 and TRBJ2-1; possible D gene TRBD1, 5 bases. CDR1 is LNHDA, CDR2 SQIVND, per germline (reference sequence). The V gene lost 3 bases and the J gene lost 2 bases, with 11 bases spanning the gap. The CDR3 has 15 residues. CDR3 in DNA: TGTGCCAGTAGTATTAGAACAGGACCCTACAATGAGCAGTTCTTC. Its protein is CASSIRTGPYNEQFF. The whole variable domain, remainder taken from reference TRBV19 and TRBJ2-1, is DGGITQSPKYLFRKEGQNVTLSCEQNLNHDAMYWYRQDPGQGLRLIYYSQIVNDFQKGDIAEGYSVSREKKESFPLTVTSAQKNPTAFYLCASSIRTGPYNEQFFGPGTRLTVL.

The table lists this clone with a count of one. The chain carries TRBV6-5 and TRBJ2-2; D is possibly TRBD2 (7 bases). Germline V gives CDR1 MNHEY, CDR2 SVGAGI. CDR3 length: 15 amino acids. V was shortened by 4 bases and J by 0 bases, with 9 bases between the two germline ends. The CDR3 DNA follows: TGTGCCAGCAGTTGGGAGGGGGCGAACACCGGGGAGCTGTTTTTT. Protein product: CASSWEGANTGELFF.

The chain joins TRBV28 to TRBJ1-4; possibly TRBD1 for D (6 bases). CDR1 is MDHEN, CDR2 SYDVKM, per germline. This CDR3 comprises 11 residues. V shed 8 bases and J shed 12 bases, with 13 bases lying between them. The CDR3 sequence: CASVGGGQLFF. The CDR3 coding sequence is TGTGCCAGCGTGGGAGGGGGACAACTGTTTTTT. Filled out from reference TRBV28 and TRBJ1-4, the complete variable domain reads DVKVTQSSRYLVKRTGEKVFLECVQDMDHENMFWYRQDPGLGLRLIYFSYDVKMKEKGDIPEGYSVSREKKERFSLILESASTNQTSMYLCASVGGGQLFFGSGTQLSVL.

The rearrangement uses TRBV9 and TRBJ2-5; D is ambiguous. V was cut by 0 bases and J by 3 bases, with 6 bases left in between. Germline CDR1 is SGDLS and CDR2 is YYNGEE. This CDR3 spans 13 amino acids. The CDR3 region has the DNA TGTGCCAGCAGCGTAGGGGCAGAAGAGACCCAGTACTTC. It codes for CASSVGAEETQYF.

The CDR3 sequence: CASSDLAGRYNEQFF. DNA of the CDR3: TGTGCCAGCAGCGATCTAGCGGGAAGATACAATGAGCAGTTCTTC. V and J are TRBV9 and TRBJ2-1; 9 bases map to TRBD2. Germline V gives CDR1 SGDLS, CDR2 YYNGEE. The CDR3 loop spans 15 amino acids. J gave up 4 bases and V 3 bases, and 5 bases lay outside the gene matches. Variable domain in full (rest from reference TRBV9 and TRBJ2-1): DSGVTQTPKHLITATGQRVTLRCSPRSGDLSVYWYQQSLDQGLQFLIQYYNGEERAKGNILERFSAQQFPDLHSELNLSSLELGDSALYFCASSDLAGRYNEQFFGPGTRLTVL.

This chain links TRBV4-1 with TRBJ2-7; D is undetermined. The CDR3 sequence is 16 residues long. The V end lost 0 bases, the J end lost 3 bases, and 15 bases lay between the germline ends. CDR1 is MGHRA and CDR2 is YSYEKL in the germline V gene. The CDR3 sequence is CASSQDWSPTYYEQYF. The CDR3 DNA is TGCGCCAGCAGCCAAGATTGGAGTCCAACCTACTACGAGCAGTACTTC.

This chain links TRBV11-2 with TRBJ2-3; 9 nucleotides align to TRBD2. The germline CDR1 and CDR2 sequences are SGHAT and FQNNGV. The CDR3 sequence is 16 residues long. V was pared by 5 bases and J by 3 bases, with 9 bases of the junction left unmatched. The CDR3 bases are TGTGCCAGCAGCCCTGCGACTAGCGGACCGACAGATACGCAGTATTTT. Translating it yields CASSPATSGPTDTQYF.

As DNA, the CDR3 is TGTGCCAGCAGGGACAGGGAGAGCGAAAAACTGTTTTTT. Amino acids: CASRDRESEKLFF. The V gene is TRBV2, the J gene TRBJ1-4, with 8 bases that match TRBD1. Trimming removed 6 bases from V and 8 bases from J; junction bases left unmatched: 5. The CDR3 spans 13 residues. Germline V gene data show CDR1 as SNHLY and CDR2 as FYNNEI.

The rearrangement joins TRBV11-3 to TRBJ2-3; D uncertain. Per germline, CDR1 SGHNT and CDR2 YENEEA. The length of the CDR3 is 15 residues. V lost 7 bases and J lost 0, with 14 bases in between. CDR3 nucleotides: TGTGCCAGCACCCTGGAGTCCAGTAGCACAGATACGCAGTATTTT. Its protein is CASTLESSSTDTQYF.

This clone has just a few counts. The chain employs TRBV4-2 and TRBJ2-5; 8 bases fit TRBD2. V was pared by 0 bases and J by 0 bases, with 6 bases of the junction left unmatched. The CDR3 totals 17 residues. Germline V lookup: CDR1 LGHNA, CDR2 YNFKEQ. The CDR3 reads CASSQDGGGGNQETQYF. The CDR3, as DNA: TGTGCCAGCAGCCAAGATGGCGGCGGGGGGAACCAAGAGACCCAGTACTTC.

V usage is TRBV11-2 and J usage is TRBJ2-5; D may be TRBD2 (7 bases). Looked up from germline, CDR1 is SGHAT and CDR2 is FQNNGV. Between the trimmed V and J ends, which lost 0 bases and 4 bases, there was a span of 18 bases. This CDR3 has 17 residues. The CDR3 loop reads CASSLDSGGLGLETQYF. CDR3 DNA sequence: TGTGCCAGCAGCTTAGATTCCGGGGGGCTGGGACTAGAGACCCAGTACTTC.

The V and J genes are TRBV10-3 and TRBJ1-5; TRBD1 is a possible D gene (5 bases). Trimming shortened V by 0 bases and J by 3 bases, and 12 bases separated the two germline ends. CDR3 length equals 16 residues. Per germline, CDR1 ENHRY and CDR2 SYGVKD. CDR3 nucleotide sequence: TGTGCCATCAGTGAGTCGAGGGGCAGGTCCAATCAGCCCCAGCATTTT. Translated: CAISESRGRSNQPQHF.

The chain joins TRBV13 to TRBJ2-3; D may correspond to TRBD1 or TRBD2 (5 bases each). The length of the CDR3 is 16 residues. Trimming cost V 5 bases and J 0 bases, with 15 bases left between them. Germline lookup yields CDR1 PRHDT and CDR2 FYEKMQ (reference sequence). The CDR3 loop is CASSPASGRSTDTQYF. The CDR3 DNA reads TGTGCCAGCAGCCCAGCCTCGGGACGTAGCACAGATACGCAGTATTTT.

V and J are TRBV5-1 and TRBJ2-3; weak D call: TRBD2 (6 bases). This CDR3 has 12 residues. The germline V gene has CDR1 SGHRS and CDR2 YFSETQ. V gave up 9 bases and J gave up 8 bases, with 16 bases separating them. The CDR3 nucleotides are TGCGCCATCGAGACAAACGGGGGTACGCAGTATTTT. It is translated as CAIETNGGTQYF.

The chain recombines TRBV7-9 with TRBJ1-2, with no clear D. The CDR3 contains 12 residues. V lost 1 base and J 8 bases, leaving 8 bases between the germline ends. CDR1 is SEHNR and CDR2 is FQNEAQ in the germline V gene (reference sequence). The CDR3 region is CASSLGSVGYTF. The CDR3 nucleotides read TGTGCCAGCAGCTTAGGGTCTGTCGGCTACACCTTC. Full variable domain (missing parts from reference TRBV7-9 and TRBJ1-2): DTGVSQNPRHKITKRGQNVTFRCDPISEHNRLYWYRQTLGQGPEFLTYFQNEAQLEKSRLLSDRFSAERPKGSFSTLEIQRTEQGDSAMYLCASSLGSVGYTFGSGTRLTVV.

The chain carries TRBV30 and TRBJ1-5; D remains unclear. The CDR3 has 13 residues. CDR1 and CDR2 (germline): GTSNPN, SVGIG (reference sequence). Trimming left V 0 bases short and J 4 bases short, with 7 bases between. The DNA for the CDR3 is TGTGCCTGGAGTGTACGGGAAAATCAGCCCCAGCATTTT. Amino acid sequence: CAWSVRENQPQHF.

The chain uses TRBV5-1 and TRBJ1-3; 9 bases agree with TRBD1. With V trimmed by 4 bases and J by 4 bases, 6 bases remained unmatched. The CDR3 loop spans 15 amino acids. Per the germline V gene, CDR1 is SGHRS and CDR2 is YFSETQ. CDR3 sequence reads: CASSTDRGNGNTIYF. CDR3 sequence (DNA): TGCGCCAGCAGCACTGACAGGGGGAACGGAAACACCATATATTTT.

This clone was found once. V usage is TRBV5-5 and J usage is TRBJ1-2; D may be TRBD1 (6 bases). The CDR3 is 15 residues long. Germline CDR1 SGHKS, CDR2 YYEKEE (reference sequence). V dropped 2 bases and J dropped 4 bases, with 15 bases sitting between them. CDR3 nucleotides: TGTGCCAGCAGCTTAGGGGGGGTCGGTCCCTATGGCTACACCTTC. It is translated as CASSLGGVGPYGYTF.

The J gene is TRBJ1-2, the V gene TRBV19; the D is unclear. This CDR3 has 16 residues. Germline V lookup: CDR1 LNHDA, CDR2 SQIVND (reference sequence). V dropped 5 bases and J dropped 1 base, with 17 bases sitting between them. The CDR3 region is CASSGGWAGDNYGYTF. The CDR3 nucleotides are TGTGCCAGTAGTGGCGGTTGGGCCGGAGATAACTATGGCTACACCTTC.

This clone was found once. This chain joins TRBV6-5 and TRBJ1-1; the D is unclear. This CDR3 contains 14 residues. Germline CDR1 is MNHEY and CDR2 is SVGAGI. Deletions cut 6 bases from V and 1 base from J, with 12 bases between. CDR3 sequence reads: CASSGPQQNTEAFF. As DNA, the CDR3 is TGTGCCAGCAGCGGACCGCAGCAGAACACTGAAGCTTTCTTT.

The chain uses TRBV3-1 (or the pseudogene TRBV3-2) and TRBJ1-3, with D unclear. CDR3 length equals 20 residues. Germline CDR1 reads LGHDT; CDR2 reads YNNKEL (reference sequence). Between the trimmed V and J ends, which lost 2 bases and 0 bases, there was a span of 23 bases. CDR3 region: CASSQFVNGNQVNSGNTIYF. DNA of the CDR3: TGTGCCAGCAGCCAATTTGTCAACGGAAATCAGGTGAACTCTGGAAACACCATATATTTT.

The table lists this clone with a count of one. V and J are TRBV4-1 and TRBJ1-1, with D perhaps matching TRBD1 (5 bases). V was trimmed by 0 bases and J by 4 bases, leaving 15 bases between them. The germline gives CDR1 MGHRA, CDR2 YSYEKL. This CDR3 contains 16 residues. The CDR3 loop is CASSQDGRVRGTEAFF. The CDR3 DNA reads as TGCGCCAGCAGCCAAGACGGCAGGGTAAGAGGCACTGAAGCTTTCTTT.